This T cell receptor beta chain was identified in a study of Ad26.COV2.S vaccination and SARS-CoV-2 variants. Study-wide results and caveats: Vaccine recipients posted higher spike-specific TCR breadth than their placebo counterparts.

Libraries were prepared by immunoSEQ multiplex PCR; TCRdb keeps only in-frame clonotypes and omits some of them. The top ten clones hold 1.5% of a sample with hundreds of thousands of clones, approximately 88% of them seen once. Treatment noted: over 15 received Ad26.COV2.S at low or high dose, single or two shots; several received placebo; per-sample allocation not given. The samples were gathered on day 63 after the first injection of vaccine or placebo. Donor was an adult aged 18-55 years in Boston. For this clone: What it recognizes is unknown.

Germline V CDR1 and CDR2: KGHSH, LQKENI. The CDR3 is made up of 13 amino acids. Between the trimmed V and J ends, which lost 4 bases and 6 bases, there was a span of 12 bases. The rearrangement uses TRBV18 and TRBJ1-1; no clear D gene. The source of this sequence is a person aged 18-65 years who received the Ad26.COV2.S COVID-19 vaccine or a placebo. Specimen: peripheral blood, collected in a trial of Ad26.COV2.S vaccine versus placebo. The CDR3 sequence is CASSQSRWAEAFF. In nucleotides, the CDR3 is TGTGCCAGCTCACAGTCCCGATGGGCTGAAGCTTTCTTT.